This TCR beta chain comes out of a study of breast tumors, draining lymph nodes, adjacent tissues. Study-level results: Findings are consistent with lymph node origin and intratumoral expansion of most tumor T cells.

Germline CDR1 reads LGHNA; CDR2 reads YSLEER. Trimming removed 2 bases at V and 2 bases at J, with 13 bases between. The CDR3 runs 16 residues. Samples came from axillary lymph nodes draining the breast cancer. Many counts were recorded for this clonotype. Its antigen is unknown. MiXCR, run by TCRdb on the multiplex PCR reads, gives a single entry per CDR3 protein. The sample shows approximately 130,000 distinct CDR3 sequences, more than 20% of them seen only once. The receptor comes from a female donor with breast cancer. Some clones in this sample may be carry-over from other donors' samples. The rearrangement links TRBV4-3 to TRBJ2-1; TRBD2 is a possible D gene (6 bases). The sequenced sample was axillary lymph node tissue. The CDR3 loop reads CASSQHDSGTYNEQFF. In DNA form, the CDR3 reads TGCGCCAGCAGCCAACACGATAGCGGAACCTACAATGAGCAGTTCTTC.